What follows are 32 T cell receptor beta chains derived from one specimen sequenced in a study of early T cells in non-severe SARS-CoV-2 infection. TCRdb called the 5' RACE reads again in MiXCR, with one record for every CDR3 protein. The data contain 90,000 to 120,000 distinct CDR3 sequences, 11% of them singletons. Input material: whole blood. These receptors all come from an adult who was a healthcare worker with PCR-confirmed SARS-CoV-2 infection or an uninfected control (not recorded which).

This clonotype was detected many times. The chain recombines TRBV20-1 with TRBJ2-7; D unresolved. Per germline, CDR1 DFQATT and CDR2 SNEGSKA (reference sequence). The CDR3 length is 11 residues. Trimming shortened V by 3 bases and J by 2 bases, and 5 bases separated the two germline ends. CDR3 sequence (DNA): TGCAGTGCTAGGCGGACCTACGAGCAGTACTTC. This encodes CSARRTYEQYF.

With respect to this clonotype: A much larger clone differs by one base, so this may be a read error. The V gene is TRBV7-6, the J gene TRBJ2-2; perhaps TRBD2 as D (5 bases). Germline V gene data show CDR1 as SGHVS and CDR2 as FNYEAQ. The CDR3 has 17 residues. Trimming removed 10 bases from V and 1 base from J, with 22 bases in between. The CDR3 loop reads CANTNSYKTKNTGELFF. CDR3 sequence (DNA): TGTGCCAACACCAACAGCTACAAGACTAAGAACACCGGGGAGCTGTTTTTT.

CDR3 nucleotides: TGCGCCAGCAGCTTGACGAACACCGGGGAGCTGTTTTTT. It specifies CASSLTNTGELFF. The chain employs TRBV5-1 and TRBJ2-2; D remains ambiguous. This CDR3 comprises 13 residues. V dropped 1 base and J dropped 0 bases, with 1 base sitting between them. The germline V gene encodes CDR1 SGHRS and CDR2 YFSETQ.

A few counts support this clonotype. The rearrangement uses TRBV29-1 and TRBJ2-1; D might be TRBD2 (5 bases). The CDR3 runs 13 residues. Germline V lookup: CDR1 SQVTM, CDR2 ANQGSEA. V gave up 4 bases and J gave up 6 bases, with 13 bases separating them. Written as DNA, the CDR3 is TGCAGCGTTGCGTTCGGGGTTCCCAATGAGCAGTTCTTC. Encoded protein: CSVAFGVPNEQFF.

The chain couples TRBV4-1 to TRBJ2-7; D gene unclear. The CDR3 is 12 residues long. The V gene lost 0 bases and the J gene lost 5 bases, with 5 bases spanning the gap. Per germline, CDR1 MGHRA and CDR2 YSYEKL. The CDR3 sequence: CASSQDKDEQYF. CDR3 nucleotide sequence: TGCGCCAGCAGCCAAGATAAGGACGAGCAGTACTTC.

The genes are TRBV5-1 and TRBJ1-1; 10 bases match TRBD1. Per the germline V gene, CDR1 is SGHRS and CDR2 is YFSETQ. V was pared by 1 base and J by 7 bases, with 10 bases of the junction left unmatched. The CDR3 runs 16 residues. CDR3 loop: CASSLRTTGTGVEAFF. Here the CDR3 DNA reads TGCGCCAGCAGCTTGCGCACAACCGGGACAGGGGTTGAAGCTTTCTTT.

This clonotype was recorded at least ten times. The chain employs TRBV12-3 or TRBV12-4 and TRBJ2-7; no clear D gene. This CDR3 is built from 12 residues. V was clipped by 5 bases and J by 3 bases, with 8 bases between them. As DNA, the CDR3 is TGTGCCAGCAGTCCCCAGCTCTACGAGCAGTACTTC. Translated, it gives CASSPQLYEQYF.

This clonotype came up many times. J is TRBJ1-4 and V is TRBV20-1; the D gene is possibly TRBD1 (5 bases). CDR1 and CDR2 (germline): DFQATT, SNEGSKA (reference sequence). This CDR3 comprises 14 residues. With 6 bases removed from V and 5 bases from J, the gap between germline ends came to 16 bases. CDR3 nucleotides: TGCAGTGCCTCTACTACAGGATTCAATGAAAAACTGTTTTTT. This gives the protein CSASTTGFNEKLFF.

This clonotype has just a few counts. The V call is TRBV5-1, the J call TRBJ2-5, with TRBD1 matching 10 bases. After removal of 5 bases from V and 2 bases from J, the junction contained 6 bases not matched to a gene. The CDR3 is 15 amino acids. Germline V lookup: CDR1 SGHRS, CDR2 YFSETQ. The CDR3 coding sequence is TGCGCCAGCAGTTCGGGGACAGGGGCACAAGAGACCCAGTACTTC. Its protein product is CASSSGTGAQETQYF.

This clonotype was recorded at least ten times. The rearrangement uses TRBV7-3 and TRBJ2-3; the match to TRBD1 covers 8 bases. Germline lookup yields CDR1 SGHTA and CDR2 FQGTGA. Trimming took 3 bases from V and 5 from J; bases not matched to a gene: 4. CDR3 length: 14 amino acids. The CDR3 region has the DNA TGTGCCAGCAGCTTTACAGGGGGACAAGATACGCAGTATTTT. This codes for CASSFTGGQDTQYF.

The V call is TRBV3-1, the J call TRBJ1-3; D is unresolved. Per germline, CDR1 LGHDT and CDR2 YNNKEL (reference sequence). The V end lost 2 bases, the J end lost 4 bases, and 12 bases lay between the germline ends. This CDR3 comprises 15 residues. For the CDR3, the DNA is TGTGCCAGCAGCCAAACCGTCTTGGGGGGAAACACCATATATTTT. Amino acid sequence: CASSQTVLGGNTIYF.

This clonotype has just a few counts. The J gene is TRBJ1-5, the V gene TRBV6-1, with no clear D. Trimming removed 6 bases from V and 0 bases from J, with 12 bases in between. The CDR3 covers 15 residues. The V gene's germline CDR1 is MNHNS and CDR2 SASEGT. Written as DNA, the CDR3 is TGTGCCAGCAGACCAGCCTCGTATAGCAATCAGCCCCAGCATTTT. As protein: CASRPASYSNQPQHF.

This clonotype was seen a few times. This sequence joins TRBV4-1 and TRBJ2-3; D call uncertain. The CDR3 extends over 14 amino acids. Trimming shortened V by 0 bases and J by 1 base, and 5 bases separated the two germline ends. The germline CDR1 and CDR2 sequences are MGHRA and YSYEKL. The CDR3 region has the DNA TGCGCCAGCAGCCAAGAGAGAGGCACAGATACGCAGTATTTT. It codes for CASSQERGTDTQYF.

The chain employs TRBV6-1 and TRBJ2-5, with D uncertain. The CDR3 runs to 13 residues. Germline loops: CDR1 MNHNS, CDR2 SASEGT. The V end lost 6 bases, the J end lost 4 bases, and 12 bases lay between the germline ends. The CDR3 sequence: CASSPLSGETQYF. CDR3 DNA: TGTGCCAGCAGCCCTTTGTCGGGAGAGACCCAGTACTTC.

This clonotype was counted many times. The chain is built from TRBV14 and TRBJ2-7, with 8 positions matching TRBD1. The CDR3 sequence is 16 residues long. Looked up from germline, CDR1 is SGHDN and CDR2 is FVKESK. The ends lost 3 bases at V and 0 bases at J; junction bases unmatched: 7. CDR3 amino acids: CASSHHSDRGSYEQYF. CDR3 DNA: TGTGCCAGCAGCCACCATAGTGACAGGGGCTCCTACGAGCAGTACTTC.

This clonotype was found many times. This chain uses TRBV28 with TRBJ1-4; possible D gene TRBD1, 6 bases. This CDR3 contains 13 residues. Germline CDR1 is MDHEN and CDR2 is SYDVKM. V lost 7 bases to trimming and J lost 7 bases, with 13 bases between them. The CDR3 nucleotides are TGTGCCAGCAAAACGGGACACGTTGAAAAACTGTTTTTT. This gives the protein CASKTGHVEKLFF.

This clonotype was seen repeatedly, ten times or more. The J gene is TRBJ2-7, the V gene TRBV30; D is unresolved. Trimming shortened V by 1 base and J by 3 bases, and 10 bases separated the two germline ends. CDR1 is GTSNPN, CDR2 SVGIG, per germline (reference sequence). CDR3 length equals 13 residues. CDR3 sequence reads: CAWSGLTHYEQYF. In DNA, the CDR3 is TGTGCCTGGAGTGGACTGACCCACTACGAGCAGTACTTC.

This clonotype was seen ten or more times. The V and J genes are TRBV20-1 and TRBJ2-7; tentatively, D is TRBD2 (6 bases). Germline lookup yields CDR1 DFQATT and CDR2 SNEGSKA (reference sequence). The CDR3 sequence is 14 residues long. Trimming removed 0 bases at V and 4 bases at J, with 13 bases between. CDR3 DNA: TGCAGTGCTAGAGATCCAGTGGGGGGATACGAGCAGTACTTC. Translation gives CSARDPVGGYEQYF.

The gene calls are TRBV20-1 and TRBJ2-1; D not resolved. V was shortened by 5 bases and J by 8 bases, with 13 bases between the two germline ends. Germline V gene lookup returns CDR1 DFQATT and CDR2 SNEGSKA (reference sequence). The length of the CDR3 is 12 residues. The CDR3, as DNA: TGCAGTGCTTTAGCTTTGGGTCATGAGCAGTTCTTC. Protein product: CSALALGHEQFF.

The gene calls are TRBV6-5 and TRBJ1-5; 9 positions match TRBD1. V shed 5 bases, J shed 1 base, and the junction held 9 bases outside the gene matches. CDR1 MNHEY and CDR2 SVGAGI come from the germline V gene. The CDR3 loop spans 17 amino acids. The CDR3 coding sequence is TGTGCCAGCAGTAGGGGACAGGGTCGTGTGAGCAATCAGCCCCAGCATTTT. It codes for CASSRGQGRVSNQPQHF.

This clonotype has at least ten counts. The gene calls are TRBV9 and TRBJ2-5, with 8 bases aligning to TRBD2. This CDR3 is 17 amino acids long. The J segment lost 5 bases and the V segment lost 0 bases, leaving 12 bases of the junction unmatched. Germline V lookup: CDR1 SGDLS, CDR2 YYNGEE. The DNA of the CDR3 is TGTGCCAGCAGCGTAGCTACGAACGGGAGGGCCCCGGAGACCCAGTACTTC. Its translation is CASSVATNGRAPETQYF.

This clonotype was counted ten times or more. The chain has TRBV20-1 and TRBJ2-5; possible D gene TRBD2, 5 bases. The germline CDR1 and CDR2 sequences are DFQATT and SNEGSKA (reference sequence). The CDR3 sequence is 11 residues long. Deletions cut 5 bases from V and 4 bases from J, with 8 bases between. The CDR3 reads CSAEGGETQYF. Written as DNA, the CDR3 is TGCAGTGCTGAGGGCGGAGAGACCCAGTACTTC.

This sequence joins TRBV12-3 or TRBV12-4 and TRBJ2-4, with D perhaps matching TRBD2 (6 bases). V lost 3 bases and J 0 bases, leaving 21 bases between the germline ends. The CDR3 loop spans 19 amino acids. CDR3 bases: TGTGCCAGCAGTTTTGTTGGCGGGATGGGATTACTAGCCAAAAACATTCAGTACTTC. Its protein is CASSFVGGMGLLAKNIQYF.

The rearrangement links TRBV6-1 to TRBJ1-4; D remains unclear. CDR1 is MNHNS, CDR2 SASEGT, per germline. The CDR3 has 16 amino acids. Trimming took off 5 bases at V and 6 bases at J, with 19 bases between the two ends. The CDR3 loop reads CASSPELVGFDEKLFF. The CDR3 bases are TGTGCCAGCAGTCCTGAGCTGGTCGGCTTTGATGAAAAACTGTTTTTT.

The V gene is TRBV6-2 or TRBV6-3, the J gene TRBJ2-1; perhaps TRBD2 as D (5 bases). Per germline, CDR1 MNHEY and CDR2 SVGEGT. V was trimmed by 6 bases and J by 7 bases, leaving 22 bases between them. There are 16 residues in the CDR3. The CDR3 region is CASSPAGRFFGNEQFF. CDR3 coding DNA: TGTGCCAGCAGCCCCGCGGGCAGGTTCTTTGGAAATGAGCAGTTCTTC.

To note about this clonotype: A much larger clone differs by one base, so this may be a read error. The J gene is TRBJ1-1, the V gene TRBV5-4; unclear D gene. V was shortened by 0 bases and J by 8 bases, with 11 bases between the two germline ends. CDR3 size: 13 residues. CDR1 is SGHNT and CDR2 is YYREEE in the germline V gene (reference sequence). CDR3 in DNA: TGTGCCAGCAGCTTGGAGGTACTAGGCGAAGCTTTCTTT. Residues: CASSLEVLGEAFF.

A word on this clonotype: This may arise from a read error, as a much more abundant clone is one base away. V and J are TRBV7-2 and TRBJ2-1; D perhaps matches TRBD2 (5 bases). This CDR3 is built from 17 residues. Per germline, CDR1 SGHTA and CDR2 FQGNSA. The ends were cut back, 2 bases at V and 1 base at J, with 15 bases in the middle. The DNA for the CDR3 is TGTACCAGCAGCTTAAGGTCTAGCCGAAGTTCCTACAATGAGCAGTTCTTC. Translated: CTSSLRSSRSSYNEQFF.

CDR3 nucleotide sequence: TGCGCCAGCAGCCAAGAGTGGGCTCAGGAAAAACTGTTTTTT. This codes for CASSQEWAQEKLFF. J is TRBJ1-4 and V is TRBV4-3; the D is unclear. Germline CDR1 LGHNA, CDR2 YSLEER. This CDR3 is 14 amino acids long. Trimming stripped 0 bases from V and 8 bases from J, with 10 bases between.

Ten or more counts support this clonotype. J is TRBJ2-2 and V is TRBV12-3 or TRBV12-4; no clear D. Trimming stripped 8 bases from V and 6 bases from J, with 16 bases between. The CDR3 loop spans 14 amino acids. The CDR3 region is CASETGPRPGELFF. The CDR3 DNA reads TGTGCCAGCGAAACCGGCCCCCGGCCCGGGGAGCTGTTTTTT.

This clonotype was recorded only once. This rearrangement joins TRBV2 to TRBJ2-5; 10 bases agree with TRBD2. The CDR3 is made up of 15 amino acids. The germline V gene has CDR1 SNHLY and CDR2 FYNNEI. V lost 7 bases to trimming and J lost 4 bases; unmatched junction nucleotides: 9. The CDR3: CASMGEREGGETQYF. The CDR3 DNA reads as TGTGCCAGCATGGGAGAGCGGGAGGGCGGAGAGACCCAGTACTTC.

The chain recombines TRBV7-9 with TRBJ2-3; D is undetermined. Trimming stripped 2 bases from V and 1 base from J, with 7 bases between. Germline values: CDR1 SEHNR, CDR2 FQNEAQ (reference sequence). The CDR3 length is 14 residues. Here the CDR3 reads CASSLTTGTDTQYF. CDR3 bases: TGTGCCAGCAGCTTAACTACGGGCACAGATACGCAGTATTTT.

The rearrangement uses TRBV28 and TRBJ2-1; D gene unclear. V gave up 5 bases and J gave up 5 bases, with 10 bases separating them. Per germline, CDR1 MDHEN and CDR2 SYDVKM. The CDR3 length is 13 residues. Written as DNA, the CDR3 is TGTGCCAGCAGTCCCCCGGACCACAATGAGCAGTTCTTC. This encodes CASSPPDHNEQFF.